The clone carrying this T cell receptor beta chain was counted at least ten times. TCRdb re-analysed the reads in MiXCR, keeping a single row per CDR3 protein. This sample has 150,000 or so distinct CDR3 sequences, with 5% to 6.5% found just once. The data originate from a study of T cell repertoires in cytomegalovirus infection. The CDR3 extends over 14 amino acids. The junction had 5 bases not matched to a gene; V was cut back by 6 bases and J by 2 bases. Germline V gene lookup returns CDR1 MNHEY and CDR2 SVGEGT. The V gene is TRBV6-2 or TRBV6-3, the J gene TRBJ2-3; 7 bases are a match to TRBD2. The receptor's source is a human donor in good health (CMV status not recorded). Some clones in this sample may be carry-over from other donors' samples. Sequencing input: PBMCs. The CDR3 nucleotides are TGTGCCAGCAGCGGACTAGAGCTCACAGATACGCAGTATTTT. Translation: CASSGLELTDTQYF.